The 13 T cell receptor beta chains below all came from one sample that was sequenced in a study of molecular identifiers for immune sequencing clone quantification. TCRdb redid the calling of the PCR reads with MiXCR, one entry per CDR3 protein. The data hold 65,000 to 70,000 distinct CDR3 sequences, with around 18% observed a single time. Sequences were obtained from naive CD8+ T cells from blood, with Jurkat cell RNA spiked in. Subset given: FACS-sorted CD8+CD4-CCR7+CD45RA+ naive T cells. These receptors were collected from a human donor in good health. Some libraries in this study had Jurkat cell RNA spiked in.

To note about this clonotype: At one of its ends the junction is not consistent with the germline gene, which may arise from a read error. The rearrangement uses TRBV7-9 and TRBJ2-1; no reliable D call. Germline V gives CDR1 SEHNR, CDR2 FQNEAQ (reference sequence). CDR3 length equals 14 residues. CDR3 coding DNA: TGTGCCAGCAGCTCCCGGGTTTCCTACGATGAGCAGTTCTTC. This translates into CASSSRVSYDEQFF.

This clonotype was counted many times. The genes are TRBV20-1 and TRBJ2-5, with 8 nucleotides matching TRBD1. This CDR3 has 15 residues. J gave up 5 bases and V 4 bases, and 12 bases lay outside the gene matches. CDR1 is DFQATT and CDR2 is SNEGSKA in the germline V gene (reference sequence). The CDR3 nucleotides read TGCAGTGCTACCACCCCCACAGGGGGTCGTGAGACCCAGTACTTC. Translated: CSATTPTGGRETQYF.

Regarding this clonotype: Sequence at one end of the junction differs from germline and may be a read error. This rearrangement joins TRBV19 to TRBJ2-7, with a weak D call TRBD1 (5 bases). The CDR3 is 13 amino acids. CDR1 is LNHDA and CDR2 is SQIVND in the germline V gene (reference sequence). The DNA of the CDR3 is TGTGCCTGTAGCCTCGGACAATCCTACGAGCAGTACTTC. The encoded protein is CACSLGQSYEQYF.

This clonotype was found a few times. The chain is built from TRBV2 and TRBJ2-2; D unclear. The ends were cut back, 4 bases at V and 5 bases at J, with 5 bases in the middle. CDR1 and CDR2 from the germline V gene are SNHLY and FYNNEI. This CDR3 is 12 amino acids long. The CDR3 nucleotides read TGTGCCAGCAGTGGGAGTACCGGGGAGCTGTTTTTT. Its protein is CASSGSTGELFF. The full variable domain, in which reference TRBV2 and TRBJ2-2 provide the parts outside the CDR3, is EPEVTQTPSHQVTQMGQEVILRCVPISNHLYFYWYRQILGQKVEFLVSFYNNEISEKSEIFDDQFSVERPDGSNFTLKIRSTKLEDSAMYFCASSGSTGELFFGEGSRLTVL.

This clonotype was detected ten times or more. The rearrangement joins TRBV29-1 to TRBJ1-1, with no clear D. This CDR3 region has 15 residues. The V gene's germline CDR1 is SQVTM and CDR2 ANQGSEA. Trimming stripped 5 bases from V and 2 bases from J, with 18 bases between. The CDR3 bases are TGCAGCGTTCGAGACCTAGGGTCTGCCAACACTGAAGCTTTCTTT. Translating gives CSVRDLGSANTEAFF.

This clonotype has ten or more counts. CDR3 nucleotides: TGTGCCAGCAGTGCCGTAGCGGGAGGAACAGATACGCAGTATTTT. Translated, it gives CASSAVAGGTDTQYF. The chain recombines TRBV12-3 or TRBV12-4 with TRBJ2-3; TRBD2 matches at 10 bases. Losses at the gene ends were 5 bases for V and 3 bases for J; bases not matched to a gene: 5. CDR3 length equals 15 residues.

This clonotype was observed a few times. The V call is TRBV4-3, the J call TRBJ1-5; the match to TRBD1 covers 7 bases. CDR3 length equals 16 residues. Germline CDR1 LGHNA, CDR2 YSLEER. Trimming at V came to 0 bases and at J to 7 bases, leaving 9 bases not matched to a gene. CDR3 amino acids: CASSQDRAGGGQPQHF. In nucleotides, the CDR3 is TGCGCCAGCAGCCAAGATCGAGCAGGGGGAGGACAGCCCCAGCATTTT.

About this clonotype: This could be a read error, since a much larger clone is one nucleotide away. This chain uses TRBV7-2 with TRBJ1-2; the D is unclear. V lost 1 base and J 3 bases, leaving 9 bases between the germline ends. Germline V gives CDR1 SGHTA, CDR2 FQGNSA. CDR3 length: 14 residues. CDR3 sequence reads: CASSLGQFDYGYTF. The CDR3 DNA follows: TGTGCCAGCAGCTTAGGGCAGTTTGACTATGGCTACACCTTC.

This clonotype has ten or more counts. The CDR3 reads CSGVTGTEAFF. In DNA form, the CDR3 reads TGCAGCGGGGTCACCGGGACTGAAGCTTTCTTT. The chain links TRBV29-1 to TRBJ1-1; D remains unclear. Germline lookup yields CDR1 SQVTM and CDR2 ANQGSEA. CDR3 length equals 11 residues. Trimming shortened V by 7 bases and J by 5 bases, and 11 bases separated the two germline ends. The full variable domain, with the rest looked up from reference TRBV29-1 and TRBJ1-1, is SAVISQKPSRDICQRGTSLTIQCQVDSQVTMMFWYRQQPGQSLTLIATANQGSEATYESGFVIDKFPISRPNLTFSTLTVSNMSPEDSSIYLCSGVTGTEAFFGQGTRLTVV.

This clonotype was counted many times. This chain connects TRBV15 to TRBJ2-6; D perhaps matches TRBD1 (6 bases). The CDR3 is 14 amino acids. Germline CDR1 reads LNHNV; CDR2 reads YYDKDF (reference sequence). Trimming left V 10 bases short and J 4 bases short, with 14 bases between. In nucleotides, the CDR3 is TGTGCCAGCGAATCAGGGGACGGGGCCAACGTCCTGACTTTC. Translating it yields CASESGDGANVLTF.

Of note for this clonotype: This may come from a read error, since a much larger clone is one base off. The chain has TRBV5-1 and TRBJ2-3; no clear D. V lost 4 bases, J lost 1 base, and 13 bases lay in between. CDR1 is SGHRS and CDR2 is YFSETQ in the germline V gene. This CDR3 has 15 amino acids. The CDR3 DNA is TGCGCCAGCAGCCCCGGTGGGGTCTGCACAGATACGCAGTATTTT. Translation: CASSPGGVCTDTQYF.

This clonotype was recorded only once. In DNA form, the CDR3 reads TGTGCCAGCAGTTTAGAGGGCTTAGATACGCAGTATTTT. Its protein product is CASSLEGLDTQYF. The rearrangement links TRBV12-3 or TRBV12-4 to TRBJ2-3; D unclear. V lost 1 base, J lost 5 bases, and 7 bases lay in between. The CDR3 consists of 13 residues.

There are many counts of this clonotype. The rearrangement joins TRBV28 to TRBJ1-1; D is ambiguous. Germline CDR1 MDHEN, CDR2 SYDVKM. This CDR3 has 13 residues. Trimming pared 4 bases from V and 7 bases from J, leaving 13 bases between. DNA for the CDR3: TGTGCCAGCAGTTCTCCGACCCTAGTTGAAGCTTTCTTT. Protein product: CASSSPTLVEAFF.